Following are 25 T cell receptor beta chains from one sample sequenced in a study of patients and donors after allogeneic stem cell transplantation. TCRdb used MiXCR to reprocess the RT-PCR reads, holding one entry per CDR3 protein. The table includes 920,000 or so distinct CDR3 sequences, roughly 18% detected once. Sequencing was performed on blood, either unsorted or a sorted T cell fraction (not recorded which). The receptors here all came from a human donor who was either an allogeneic HSCT recipient or a stem cell or donor lymphocyte infusion donor (not recorded which). It is not recorded whose cells these are; they may come from a transplant donor.

This clonotype has only one observation. The gene calls are TRBV6-5 and TRBJ2-3; 15 nucleotides match TRBD2. Germline trimming cut 2 bases from V and 6 bases from J; bases unmatched to any gene: 6. The CDR3 is made up of 17 amino acids. CDR1 MNHEY and CDR2 SVGAGI come from the germline V gene. CDR3 sequence reads: CASSYQWTSGRVDTQYF. As DNA, the CDR3 is TGTGCCAGCAGTTACCAGTGGACTAGCGGGAGGGTGGATACGCAGTATTTT.

This clonotype was detected only a few times. The chain combines TRBV3-1 with TRBJ2-1; D ambiguous. Per germline, CDR1 LGHDT and CDR2 YNNKEL (reference sequence). V was cut by 5 bases and J by 5 bases, with 10 bases left in between. The CDR3 has 13 amino acids. CDR3 nucleotide sequence: TGTGCCAGCAGCAACTGGAACGACAATGAGCAGTTCTTC. Translation: CASSNWNDNEQFF.

In this sample, this clonotype turned up a few times. The genes are TRBV5-4 and TRBJ2-3; TRBD1 aligns across 7 bases. The CDR3 loop spans 16 amino acids. V lost 1 base, J lost 3 bases, and 8 bases stayed unmatched. CDR1 and CDR2 from the germline V gene are SGHNT and YYREEE (reference sequence). Here the CDR3 reads CASSLLRGGGTDTQYF. DNA for the CDR3: TGTGCCAGCAGCTTGCTTCGAGGGGGCGGGACAGATACGCAGTATTTT.

This sequence joins TRBV7-2 and TRBJ2-7, with a tentative D call TRBD2 (5 bases). There are 14 residues in the CDR3. From germline, CDR1 is SGHTA and CDR2 FQGNSA. With 3 bases removed from V and 2 bases from J, the gap between germline ends came to 11 bases. In nucleotides, the CDR3 is TGTGCCAGCAGCTTGGGATTCGGGGCCTACGAGCAGTACTTC. Its protein product is CASSLGFGAYEQYF.

J is TRBJ1-2 and V is TRBV12-3 or TRBV12-4; TRBD1 might be the D (6 bases). Trimming shortened V by 6 bases and J by 2 bases, and 16 bases separated the two germline ends. The CDR3 sequence is 15 residues long. CDR3 protein: CASSPGGGRNYGYTF. In DNA form, the CDR3 reads TGTGCCAGCAGCCCCGGGGGGGGGCGCAACTATGGCTACACCTTC.

This clonotype was counted a few times. The rearrangement joins TRBV5-6 to TRBJ1-2; 8 bases align to TRBD1. The V gene's germline CDR1 is SGHDT and CDR2 YYEEEE. This CDR3 is built from 17 residues. V dropped 0 bases and J dropped 3; count of bases not matched to a gene: 10. The CDR3 sequence: CASSLGFGQGLHYGYTF. The CDR3 nucleotides are TGTGCCAGCAGCTTGGGGTTCGGACAGGGACTGCACTATGGCTACACCTTC.

This clonotype has a handful of counts. The chain recombines TRBV7-2 with TRBJ1-1; 7 nucleotides agree with TRBD1. Germline V gene lookup returns CDR1 SGHTA and CDR2 FQGNSA. With V trimmed by 5 bases and J by 2 bases, 8 bases remained unmatched. This CDR3 has 15 residues. CDR3 loop: CASSQQTGINTEAFF. The CDR3 DNA follows: TGTGCCAGCAGCCAACAGACAGGGATCAACACTGAAGCTTTCTTT.

The chain has TRBV30 and TRBJ2-7; D is ambiguous. Germline V gives CDR1 GTSNPN, CDR2 SVGIG (reference sequence). The CDR3 is made up of 14 amino acids. Between the trimmed V and J ends, which lost 0 bases and 3 bases, there was a span of 12 bases. CDR3 bases: TGTGCCTGGAGTGTAGGCGTAGGTGGCTACGAGCAGTACTTC. Its translation: CAWSVGVGGYEQYF.

The rearrangement joins TRBV24-1 to TRBJ2-1; 10 bases match TRBD1. The J segment lost 5 bases and the V segment lost 3 bases, leaving 15 bases of the junction unmatched. This CDR3 spans 19 amino acids. CDR1 and CDR2 from the germline V gene are KGHDR and SFDVKD. The CDR3 loop reads CATSDNPGQGPKKHNEQFF. Here the CDR3 DNA reads TGTGCCACCAGTGATAATCCGGGACAGGGGCCCAAGAAGCACAATGAGCAGTTCTTC.

This clonotype was picked up a small number of times. V usage is TRBV28 and J usage is TRBJ2-5; a possible D gene is TRBD1 (6 bases). The germline CDR1 and CDR2 sequences are MDHEN and SYDVKM. The CDR3 has 17 amino acids. V was shortened by 6 bases and J by 1 base, with 21 bases between the two germline ends. This CDR3 reads CASSHPFGQKSQETQYF. The CDR3 region has the DNA TGTGCCAGCAGCCATCCCTTCGGACAGAAGTCCCAAGAGACCCAGTACTTC.

The DNA for the CDR3 is TGTGCCAGCCCCCAGGGGGGCCCGACCCAGTACTTC. It codes for CASPQGGPTQYF. The chain employs TRBV5-8 and TRBJ2-5, with D perhaps matching TRBD1 (7 bases). This CDR3 has 12 amino acids. The germline CDR1 and CDR2 sequences are SGHTS and YDEGEE. Deletions cut 7 bases from V and 7 bases from J, with 14 bases between.

The chain couples TRBV6-5 to TRBJ1-1; D remains unclear. Trimming left V 2 bases short and J 5 bases short, with 9 bases between. Germline V CDR1 and CDR2: MNHEY, SVGAGI. This CDR3 has 13 residues. The chain's CDR3 is CASSYEESTEAFF. The DNA of the CDR3 is TGTGCCAGCAGTTACGAGGAGAGTACTGAAGCTTTCTTT.

This clonotype was counted only a few times. V and J are TRBV14 and TRBJ2-5; no clear D. The CDR3 is 13 amino acids. V dropped 0 bases and J dropped 2 bases, with 4 bases sitting between them. CDR1 is SGHDN and CDR2 is FVKESK in the germline V gene. The CDR3 is CASSQDVQETQYF. CDR3 bases: TGTGCCAGCAGCCAAGACGTACAAGAGACCCAGTACTTC.

The rearrangement joins TRBV4-1 to TRBJ1-2; 9 nucleotides agree with TRBD1. V shed 4 bases and J 4 bases; nucleotides not matched to a gene: 13. This CDR3 contains 17 residues. The germline V gene encodes CDR1 MGHRA and CDR2 YSYEKL. This CDR3 is CASSPGQGGLMVYGYTF. The DNA of the CDR3 is TGCGCCAGCAGCCCGGGACAGGGAGGTCTGATGGTCTATGGCTACACCTTC.

This sequence joins TRBV7-3 and TRBJ2-4; tentatively, D is TRBD1 or TRBD2 (5 bases each). The CDR3 extends over 11 amino acids. Between the trimmed V and J ends, which lost 2 bases and 9 bases, there was a span of 5 bases. Germline-derived CDR1 and CDR2 are SGHTA and FQGTGA. CDR3 sequence reads: CASSLGTIQYF. In DNA form, the CDR3 reads TGTGCCAGCAGCTTAGGGACCATTCAGTACTTC.

The chain employs TRBV20-1 and TRBJ1-6; a possible D gene is TRBD1 (6 bases). The germline gives CDR1 DFQATT, CDR2 SNEGSKA (reference sequence). Trimming pared 3 bases from V and 5 bases from J, leaving 14 bases between. The CDR3 runs 15 residues. The CDR3 nucleotides read TGCAGTGCTAGGGCCGGGACACCCAATAATTCACCCCTCCACTTT. This encodes CSARAGTPNNSPLHF.

The rearrangement links TRBV3-1 to TRBJ1-1; perhaps TRBD1 as D (6 bases). The ends were cut back, 3 bases at V and 0 bases at J, with 17 bases in the middle. The CDR3 sequence is 17 residues long. Germline values: CDR1 LGHDT, CDR2 YNNKEL (reference sequence). The CDR3 is CASSHRTGFGMNTEAFF. As DNA, the CDR3 is TGTGCCAGCAGCCACCGCACAGGGTTTGGGATGAACACTGAAGCTTTCTTT. Drawing the rest from reference TRBV3-1 and TRBJ1-1, the complete variable domain is DTAVSQTPKYLVTQMGNDKSIKCEQNLGHDTMYWYKQDSKKFLKIMFSYNNKELIINETVPNRFSPKSPDKAHLNLHINSLELGDSAVYFCASSHRTGFGMNTEAFFGQGTRLTVV.

The chain joins TRBV20-1 to TRBJ2-4; D is possibly TRBD2 (6 bases). Trimming removed 6 bases from V and 6 bases from J, with 15 bases in between. The CDR3 has 13 residues. Germline values: CDR1 DFQATT, CDR2 SNEGSKA (reference sequence). The CDR3 DNA reads as TGCAGTGCCCCTACTAGCAGCCGAAACATTCAGTACTTC. Protein: CSAPTSSRNIQYF.

The sample holds a few counts of this clonotype. The chain recombines TRBV7-9 with TRBJ2-1, with TRBD2 as a possible D gene (9 bases). Germline V gene sequence: CDR1 SEHNR, CDR2 FQNEAQ (reference sequence). Trimming removed 5 bases from V and 3 bases from J, with 17 bases in between. The CDR3 loop spans 16 amino acids. The CDR3 spells CASSPRGREGYNEQFF. CDR3 DNA sequence: TGTGCCAGCAGCCCCAGGGGGCGGGAGGGCTACAATGAGCAGTTCTTC.

This clonotype was seen just once. V gene TRBV10-3 combines with J gene TRBJ2-1; D is uncertain. CDR1 ENHRY and CDR2 SYGVKD come from the germline V gene. With 7 bases removed from V and 0 bases from J, the gap between germline ends came to 13 bases. The CDR3 is 15 residues long. The CDR3 loop reads CAIMKSGGSYNEQFF. The CDR3 bases are TGTGCCATCATGAAATCAGGTGGCTCCTACAATGAGCAGTTCTTC.

CDR3 nucleotides: TGTGCCACCAGCAGAGCTACATCGGGCGTACGGGAGACCCAGTACTTC. Translated, it gives CATSRATSGVRETQYF. This sequence joins TRBV15 and TRBJ2-5; D ambiguous. The germline V and J ends were trimmed by 1 base and 5 bases, with 17 bases remaining between them. Germline CDR1 is LNHNV and CDR2 is YYDKDF (reference sequence). The CDR3 runs to 16 residues.

This clonotype occurred a few times. V usage is TRBV7-9 and J usage is TRBJ1-6; D is uncertain. V lost 5 bases and J lost 8, with 13 bases in between. There are 14 residues in the CDR3. Germline V gives CDR1 SEHNR, CDR2 FQNEAQ (reference sequence). The CDR3 DNA is TGTGCCAGCAGCCTAAAGTCGCCTGATTCACCCCTCCACTTT. Amino acids: CASSLKSPDSPLHF.

The chain is built from TRBV6-5 and TRBJ2-2; D unresolved. Trimming pared 0 bases from V and 0 bases from J, leaving 5 bases between. Germline loops: CDR1 MNHEY, CDR2 SVGAGI. The CDR3 extends over 15 amino acids. The CDR3 here is CASSYSLANTGELFF. The CDR3 DNA reads TGTGCCAGCAGTTACTCGCTCGCGAACACCGGGGAGCTGTTTTTT.

The chain recombines TRBV30 with TRBJ2-1; D gene uncertain. The germline CDR1 and CDR2 sequences are GTSNPN and SVGIG (reference sequence). Trimming cost V 0 bases and J 8 bases, with 5 bases left between them. There are 11 residues in the CDR3. The CDR3 coding sequence is TGTGCCTGGAGTGTAAGAGATGAGCAGTTCTTC. Amino acids: CAWSVRDEQFF.

This clonotype was counted ten times or more. The chain combines TRBV5-1 with TRBJ2-3; possibly TRBD1 for D (7 bases). CDR3 size: 15 residues. The V end was cut by 2 bases, the J end by 4 bases, with 14 bases between. Germline V gene lookup returns CDR1 SGHRS and CDR2 YFSETQ. The CDR3 loop is CASSFRQGGSDTQYF. The CDR3 DNA reads TGCGCCAGCAGCTTTAGACAGGGAGGCTCAGATACGCAGTATTTT. Full variable domain (remainder filled in from reference TRBV5-1 and TRBJ2-3): KAGVTQTPRYLIKTRGQQVTLSCSPISGHRSVSWYQQTPGQGLQFLFEYFSETQRNKGNFPGRFSGRQFSNSRSEMNVSTLELGDSALYLCASSFRQGGSDTQYFGPGTRLTVL.